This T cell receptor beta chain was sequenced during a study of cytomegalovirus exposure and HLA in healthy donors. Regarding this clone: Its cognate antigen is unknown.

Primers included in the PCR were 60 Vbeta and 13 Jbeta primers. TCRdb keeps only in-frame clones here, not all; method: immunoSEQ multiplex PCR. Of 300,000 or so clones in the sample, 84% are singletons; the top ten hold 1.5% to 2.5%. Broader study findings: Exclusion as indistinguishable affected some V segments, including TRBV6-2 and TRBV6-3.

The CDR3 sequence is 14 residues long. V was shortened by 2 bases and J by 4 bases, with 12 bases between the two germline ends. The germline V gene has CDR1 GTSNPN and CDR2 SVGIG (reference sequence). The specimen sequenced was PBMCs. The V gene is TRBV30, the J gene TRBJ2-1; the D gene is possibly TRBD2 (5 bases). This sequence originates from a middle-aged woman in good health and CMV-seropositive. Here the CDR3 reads CAWSSSGGYNEQFF. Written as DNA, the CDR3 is TGTGCCTGGAGTTCCTCAGGAGGTTACAATGAGCAGTTCTTC. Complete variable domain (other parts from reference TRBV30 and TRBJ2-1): SQTIHQWPATLVQPVGSPLSLECTVEGTSNPNLYWYRQAAGRGLQLLFYSVGIGQISSEVPQNLSASRPQDRQFILSSKKLLLSDSGFYLCAWSSSGGYNEQFFGPGTRLTVL.